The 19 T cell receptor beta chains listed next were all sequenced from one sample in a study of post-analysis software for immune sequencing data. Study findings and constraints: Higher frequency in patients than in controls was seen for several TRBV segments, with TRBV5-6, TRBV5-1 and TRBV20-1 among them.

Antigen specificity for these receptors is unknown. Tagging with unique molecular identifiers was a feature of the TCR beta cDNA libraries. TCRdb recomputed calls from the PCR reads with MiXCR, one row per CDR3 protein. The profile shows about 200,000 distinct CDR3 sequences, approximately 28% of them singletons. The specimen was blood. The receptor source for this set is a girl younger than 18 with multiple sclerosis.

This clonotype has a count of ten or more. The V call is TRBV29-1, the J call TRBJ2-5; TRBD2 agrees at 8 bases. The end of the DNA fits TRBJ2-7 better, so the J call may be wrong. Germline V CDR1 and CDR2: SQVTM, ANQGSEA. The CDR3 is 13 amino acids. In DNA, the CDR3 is TGCAGCGTTGGTGGACTAGCATACGACGAGCAGTACTTC. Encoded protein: CSVGGLAYDEQYF.

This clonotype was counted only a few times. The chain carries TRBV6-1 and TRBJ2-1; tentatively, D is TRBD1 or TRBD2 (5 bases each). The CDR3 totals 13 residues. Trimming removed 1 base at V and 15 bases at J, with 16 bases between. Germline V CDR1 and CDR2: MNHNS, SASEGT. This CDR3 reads CASSEVGEQRGFF. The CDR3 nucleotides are TGTGCCAGCAGTGAAGTAGGGGAGCAACGGGGGTTCTTC.

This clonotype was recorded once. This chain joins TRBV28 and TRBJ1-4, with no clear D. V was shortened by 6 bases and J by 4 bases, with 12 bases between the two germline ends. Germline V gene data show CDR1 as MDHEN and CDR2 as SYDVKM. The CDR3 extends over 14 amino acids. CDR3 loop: CASSVDGFNEKLFF. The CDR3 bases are TGTGCCAGCAGCGTAGACGGATTTAATGAAAAACTGTTTTTT. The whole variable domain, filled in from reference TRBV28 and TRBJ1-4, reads DVKVTQSSRYLVKRTGEKVFLECVQDMDHENMFWYRQDPGLGLRLIYFSYDVKMKEKGDIPEGYSVSREKKERFSLILESASTNQTSMYLCASSVDGFNEKLFFGSGTQLSVL.

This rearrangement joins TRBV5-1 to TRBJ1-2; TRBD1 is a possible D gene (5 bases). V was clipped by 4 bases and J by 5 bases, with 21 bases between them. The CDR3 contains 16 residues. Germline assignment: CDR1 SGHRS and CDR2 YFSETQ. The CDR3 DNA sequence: TGCGCCAGCAGCCTGGGGTTGACAGACAGAATTTATGGCTACACCTTC. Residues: CASSLGLTDRIYGYTF.

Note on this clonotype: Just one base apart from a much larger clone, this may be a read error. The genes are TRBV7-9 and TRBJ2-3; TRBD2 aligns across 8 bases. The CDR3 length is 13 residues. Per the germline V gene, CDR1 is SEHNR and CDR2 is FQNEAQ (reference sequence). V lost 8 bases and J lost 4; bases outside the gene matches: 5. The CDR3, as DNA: TGTGCCAGCCGGCGGGGGGCCGCAGATACGCAGTATTTT. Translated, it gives CASRRGAADTQYF.

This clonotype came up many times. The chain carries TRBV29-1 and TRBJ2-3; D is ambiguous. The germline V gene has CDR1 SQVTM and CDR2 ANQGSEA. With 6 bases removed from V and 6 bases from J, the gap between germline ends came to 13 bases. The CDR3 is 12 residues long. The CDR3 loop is CSVLPDADTQYF. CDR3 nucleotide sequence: TGCAGCGTGTTACCTGACGCGGATACGCAGTATTTT.

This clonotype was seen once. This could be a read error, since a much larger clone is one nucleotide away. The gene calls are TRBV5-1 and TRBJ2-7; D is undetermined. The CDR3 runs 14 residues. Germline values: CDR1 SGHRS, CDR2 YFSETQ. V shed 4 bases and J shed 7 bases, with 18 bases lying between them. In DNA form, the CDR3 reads TGCGCCAGCAGCACCGGTACTGGGTTGAATGAGCAGTACTTC. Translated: CASSTGTGLNEQYF.

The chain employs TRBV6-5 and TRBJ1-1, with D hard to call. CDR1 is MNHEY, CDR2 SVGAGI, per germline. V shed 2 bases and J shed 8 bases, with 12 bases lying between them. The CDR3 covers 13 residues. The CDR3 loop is CASSYEEFSEAFF. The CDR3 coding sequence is TGTGCCAGCAGTTACGAGGAGTTCTCGGAAGCTTTCTTT.

CDR3 residues: CAISEGGTGNYGYTF. The CDR3 DNA sequence: TGTGCCATCAGTGAGGGGGGGACAGGGAACTATGGCTACACCTTC. The V call is TRBV10-3, the J call TRBJ1-2; the match to TRBD1 covers 9 bases. The CDR3 runs 15 residues. Looked up from germline, CDR1 is ENHRY and CDR2 is SYGVKD. J was trimmed by 2 bases and V by 2 bases; bases with no gene match: 3.

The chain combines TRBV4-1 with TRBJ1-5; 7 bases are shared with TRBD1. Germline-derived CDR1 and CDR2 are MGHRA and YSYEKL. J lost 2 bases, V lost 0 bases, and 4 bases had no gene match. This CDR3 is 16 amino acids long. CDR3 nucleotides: TGCGCCAGCAGCCAAGAGAAAGGGGGCGGCAATCAGCCCCAGCATTTT. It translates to CASSQEKGGGNQPQHF.

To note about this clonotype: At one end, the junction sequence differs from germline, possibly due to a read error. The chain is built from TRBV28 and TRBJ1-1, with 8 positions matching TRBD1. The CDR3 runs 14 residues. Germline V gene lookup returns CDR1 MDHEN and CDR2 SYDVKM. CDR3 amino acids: CASSPGQGGTEAFF. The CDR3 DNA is TGTGCCAGCAGCCCCGGACAGGGTGGCACTGAGGCTTTCTTT.

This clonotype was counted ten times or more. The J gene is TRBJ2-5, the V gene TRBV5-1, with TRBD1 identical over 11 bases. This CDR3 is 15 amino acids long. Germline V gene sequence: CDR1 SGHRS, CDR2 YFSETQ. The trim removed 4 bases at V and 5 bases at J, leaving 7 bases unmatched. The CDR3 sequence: CASSPWTGGQETQYF. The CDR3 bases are TGCGCCAGCAGCCCATGGACAGGGGGCCAGGAGACCCAGTACTTC.

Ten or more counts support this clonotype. The CDR3 protein is CSASQYGPLHF. The CDR3 region has the DNA TGCAGTGCTAGTCAGTACGGACCCCTCCACTTT. The rearrangement joins TRBV20-1 to TRBJ1-6; D is uncertain. The germline V gene has CDR1 DFQATT and CDR2 SNEGSKA (reference sequence). This CDR3 is built from 11 residues. Trimming took off 3 bases at V and 12 bases at J, with 9 bases between the two ends.

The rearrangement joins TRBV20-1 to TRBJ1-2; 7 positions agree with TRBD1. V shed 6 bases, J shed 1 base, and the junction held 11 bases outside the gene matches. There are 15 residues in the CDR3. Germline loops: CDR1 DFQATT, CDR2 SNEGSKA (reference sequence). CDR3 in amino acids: CSAPRDRSFNYGYTF. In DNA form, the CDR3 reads TGCAGTGCGCCCCGGGACAGATCCTTTAACTATGGCTACACCTTC.

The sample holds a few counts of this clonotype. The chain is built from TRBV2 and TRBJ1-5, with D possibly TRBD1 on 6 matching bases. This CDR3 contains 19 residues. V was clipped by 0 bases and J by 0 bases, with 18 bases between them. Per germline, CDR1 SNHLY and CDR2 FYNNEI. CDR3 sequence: CASSEAGGQLRYSNQPQHF. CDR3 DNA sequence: TGTGCCAGCAGTGAAGCGGGAGGACAGCTGAGGTATAGCAATCAGCCCCAGCATTTT.

The CDR3 loop is CASRIFGEQFF. CDR3 in DNA: TGTGCCAGCAGGATTTTCGGTGAGCAGTTCTTC. This sequence joins TRBV2 and TRBJ2-1; the D is unclear. V was cut by 6 bases and J by 9 bases, with 9 bases left in between. CDR3 length: 11 residues. From germline, CDR1 is SNHLY and CDR2 FYNNEI. The complete variable domain, with remaining parts taken from reference TRBV2 and TRBJ2-1, reads EPEVTQTPSHQVTQMGQEVILRCVPISNHLYFYWYRQILGQKVEFLVSFYNNEISEKSEIFDDQFSVERPDGSNFTLKIRSTKLEDSAMYFCASRIFGEQFFGPGTRLTVL.

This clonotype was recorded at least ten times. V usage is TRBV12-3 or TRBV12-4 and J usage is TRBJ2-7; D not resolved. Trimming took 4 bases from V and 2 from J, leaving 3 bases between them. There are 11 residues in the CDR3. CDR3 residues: CASSSAYEQYF. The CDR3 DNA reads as TGTGCCAGCAGTTCAGCCTACGAGCAGTACTTC.

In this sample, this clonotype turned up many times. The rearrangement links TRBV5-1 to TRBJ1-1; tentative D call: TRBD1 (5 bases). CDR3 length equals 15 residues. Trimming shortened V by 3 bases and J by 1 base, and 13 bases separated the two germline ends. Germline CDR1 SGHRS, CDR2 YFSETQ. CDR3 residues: CASSYTGTANTEAFF. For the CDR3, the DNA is TGCGCCAGCAGCTACACCGGGACGGCGAACACTGAAGCTTTCTTT.

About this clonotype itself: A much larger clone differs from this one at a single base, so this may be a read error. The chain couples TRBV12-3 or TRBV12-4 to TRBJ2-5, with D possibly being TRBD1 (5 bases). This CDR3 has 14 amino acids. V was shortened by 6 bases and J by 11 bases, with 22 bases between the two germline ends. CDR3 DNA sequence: TGTGCCAGCAGGTTTGGGGCGCAAAACCTCGCGCAGTACTTC. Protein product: CASRFGAQNLAQYF.